The clone carrying this T cell receptor beta chain was recorded many times. iRepertoire HTBI primers and Arm-PCR of CDR3 regions built TCR beta libraries. Original data processing: Identified segments across samples numbered about 64 TRBV and about 13 TRBJ. Each CDR3 protein is one row after TCRdb ran MiXCR on the multiplex PCR reads. These V and J calls derive from TCRdb rather than the authors' analysis. The sample consists of some 490,000 distinct CDR3 sequences, around 13% of them appearing once. Germline CDR1 SNHLY, CDR2 FYNNEI. This CDR3 spans 14 amino acids. Trimming took 1 base from V and 4 from J; bases not matched to a gene: 3. The time point was: newly diagnosed GD, antithyroid drugs for less than 3 months. From PBMCs, RNA was extracted and then used to make the TCR library. The data are from a study of regulatory T cells in long-lasting Graves disease. This sample was also put to use in a study of T cells in Graves' hyperthyroidism and ophthalmopathy.

The receptor's source is a woman aged 30 to 39 with Graves disease. The specimen comprised peripheral blood mononuclear cells (PBMCs), sampled at new diagnosis, from a patient treated with antithyroid drugs. The gene calls are TRBV2 and TRBJ1-2; 7 nucleotides agree with TRBD1. The CDR3 is CASSEDRGGYGYTF. The CDR3 DNA reads TGTGCCAGCAGTGAAGACAGGGGAGGCTATGGCTACACCTTC.